This entry describes one TCR beta chain. Its target is not known. These data are taken from a study of cytomegalovirus exposure and HLA in healthy donors. Whole-study results and caveats: Sequence variants that were highly shared formed a cluster that was likely a sequencing artifact.

This PCR relied on a set of 60 Vbeta primers and 13 Jbeta primers. TCRdb keeps only in-frame clones here, not all; method: immunoSEQ multiplex PCR. Seen here are 120,000 or so clones, roughly four fifths observed once, and the top ten hold 1.5%. Germline trimming cut 3 bases from V and 4 bases from J; bases unmatched to any gene: 3. From germline, CDR1 is MRHNA and CDR2 SNTAGT. The CDR3 runs 15 residues. The TCR was taken from a woman between 18 and 29 years old in good health and CMV-seronegative. The gene calls are TRBV6-4 and TRBJ2-3; TRBD2 matches at 11 bases. Sequencing input: PBMCs. The CDR3 bases are TGTGCCAGCAGTGAGAGTAGCGGGGGGGCAGATACGCAGTATTTT. Its protein is CASSESSGGADTQYF.